A single sample gave rise to the 4 T cell receptor beta chains below, sequenced in a study of blood T cells in healthy people across ages. A second PCR of roughly 7 to 11 cycles used a sample-barcoded 5' primer and a J-beta primer mix. TCRdb re-called the 5' RACE reads with MiXCR, one entry per CDR3 protein. The sample comprises around 990,000 distinct CDR3 sequences, approximately 26% of which are singletons, and about 0.69% rests with the top ten. This same sample was also part of a study on T cells of mothers and their children.

Sample: blood. These receptors were taken from a girl aged 2-10 years in good health.

This clonotype was found a few times. This chain connects TRBV15 to TRBJ2-1; TRBD1 might be the D (6 bases). The germline V gene has CDR1 LNHNV and CDR2 YYDKDF (reference sequence). The CDR3 sequence is 15 residues long. The ends were cut back, 2 bases at V and 8 bases at J, with 16 bases in the middle. CDR3: CATSRPTQGSHEQFF. CDR3 nucleotide sequence: TGTGCCACCAGCAGACCAACTCAGGGGTCCCATGAGCAGTTCTTC.

V and J are TRBV12-3 or TRBV12-4 and TRBJ2-7, with D perhaps given as TRBD1 or TRBD2 (6 bases each). The CDR3 extends over 15 amino acids. V was shortened by 3 bases and J by 3 bases, with 15 bases between the two germline ends. CDR3 nucleotide sequence: TGTGCCAGCAGTTTCGCGGTAGGGGGGATCTACGAGCAGTACTTC. It yields the protein CASSFAVGGIYEQYF.

The chain combines TRBV28 with TRBJ1-3; no definite D call. Trimming shortened V by 4 bases and J by 0 bases, and 10 bases separated the two germline ends. Germline loops: CDR1 MDHEN, CDR2 SYDVKM. The CDR3 loop spans 15 amino acids. The CDR3 reads CASSSPGLSGNTIYF. The CDR3 DNA reads as TGTGCCAGCAGTTCCCCAGGCCTCTCTGGAAACACCATATATTTT.

V gene TRBV9 combines with J gene TRBJ2-5; 13 bases map to TRBD2. The J call may be wrong; the DNA end is better matched by TRBJ2-1. The CDR3 is 16 residues long. The germline gives CDR1 SGDLS, CDR2 YYNGEE. The CDR3, as DNA: TGTGCCAGCAGCGGATGGACTAGCGGGAGCCGAGATGAGCAGTTCTTC. This codes for CASSGWTSGSRDEQFF.